This T cell receptor (beta chain) was sequenced in a study of blood T cell repertoires in COVID-19. Study-level information: Material from acute and convalescent COVID-19 was sourced from the United States, Italy and Spain. The cDNA or gDNA used as material had been derived from T cells, B-cell-depleted T cells, or PBMCs.

Sequenced by immunoSEQ multiplex PCR; TCRdb stores in-frame clones only, minus some. The data show over 150,000 clones, around 83% seen once. The CDR3 has 14 amino acids. V dropped 4 bases and J dropped 6 bases, with 14 bases sitting between them. Germline CDR1 SGHRS, CDR2 YFSETQ. The clonotype comes from a woman aged 60-75 years with acute or convalescent COVID-19. The rearrangement joins TRBV5-1 to TRBJ1-5, with D unclear. The sample was peripheral blood. The CDR3 spells CASSPGSNGQPQHF. Written as DNA, the CDR3 is TGCGCCAGCAGCCCTGGGAGTAATGGTCAGCCCCAGCATTTT.